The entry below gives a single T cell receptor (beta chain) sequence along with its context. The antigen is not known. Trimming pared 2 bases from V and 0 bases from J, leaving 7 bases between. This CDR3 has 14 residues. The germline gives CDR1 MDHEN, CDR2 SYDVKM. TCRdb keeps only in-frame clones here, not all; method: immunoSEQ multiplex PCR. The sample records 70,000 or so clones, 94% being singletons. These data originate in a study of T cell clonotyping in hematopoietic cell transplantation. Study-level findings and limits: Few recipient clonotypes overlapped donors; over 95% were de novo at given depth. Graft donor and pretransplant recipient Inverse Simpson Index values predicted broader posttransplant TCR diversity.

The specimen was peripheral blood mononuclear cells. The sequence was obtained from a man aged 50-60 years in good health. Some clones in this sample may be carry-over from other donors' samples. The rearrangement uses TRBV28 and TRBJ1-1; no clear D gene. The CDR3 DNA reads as TGTGCCAGCAGTTTAATTGAGTTGAACACTGAAGCTTTCTTT. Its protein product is CASSLIELNTEAFF.